A selection of T cell receptor beta chains follows, all from one sample in a study of early T cells in non-severe SARS-CoV-2 infection. One entry per CDR3 protein, called by TCRdb with MiXCR from the 5' RACE reads. The data hold around 45,000 distinct CDR3 sequences, with almost 7.5% observed a single time. What was sequenced was whole blood. The receptor source for this set is an adult who was a healthcare worker with PCR-confirmed SARS-CoV-2 infection or an uninfected control (not recorded which). Both conserved end residues are trimmed from each CDR3.

>TRBJ2-3|TRBV20-1|12
SATPRGNTDTQY
>TRBJ2-3|TRBV29-1|13
SFSGGLFGTDTQY
>TRBJ2-3|TRBV30|12
AWNVGSGTDTQY
>TRBJ1-6|TRBV7-6|12
ASSLDTFNSPLH
>TRBJ2-7|TRBV9|13
ASSEGLAGAYEQY
>TRBJ1-2|TRBV18|15
ASSPDEGLATNYGYT
>TRBJ1-5|TRBV30|11
AYRQTLNQPQH
>TRBJ2-3|TRBV12-3/TRBV12-4|12
ASSSSTGGDTQY
>TRBJ1-2|TRBV7-9|13
ASSLGGRQNYGYT
>TRBJ1-5|TRBV19|11
ASSTAANQPQH
>TRBJ2-5|TRBV27|12
ASSHLGREETQY
>TRBJ2-7|TRBV28|10
ASSPLPYEQY
>TRBJ2-1|TRBV9|12
ASQDGSLFTEQF
>TRBJ2-1|TRBV11-2|13
ASSWVGRSGNEQF
>TRBJ1-4|TRBV24-1|13
ATSDQTAEGKKLF
>TRBJ2-3|TRBV7-9|12
ASSRGGGTDTQY
>TRBJ2-5|TRBV29-1|11
SVDDAWKETQY
>TRBJ2-2|TRBV5-1|14
ASSLLTSGDTGELF
>TRBJ2-5|TRBV29-1|10
SVLWGVETQY
>TRBJ2-2|TRBV5-4|14
ASSLFNGGATSVLF
>TRBJ1-2|TRBV6-1|12
ASSEAGLYYGYT
>TRBJ2-1|TRBV28|11
ASSLSSYNEQF
>TRBJ1-1|TRBV7-8|14
ASSRDYFSLNTEAF
>TRBJ1-6|TRBV5-6|15
ASSLMWMQGSRSPLH
>TRBJ2-1|TRBV9|14
ASSVTTSGIRPEQF
>TRBJ1-2|TRBV7-2|13
ASSSQGQGEYGYT
>TRBJ1-1|TRBV29-1|10
SGETEVGKAF
>TRBJ2-2|TRBV4-2|12
ASSQDLYTGELF
>TRBJ1-1|TRBV10-3|11
AIRGLANTEAF
>TRBJ2-1|TRBV7-2|12
ASSLRPGQLKQF
>TRBJ1-6|TRBV12-3/TRBV12-4|15
ASSLGQLSFYNSPLH
>TRBJ1-4|TRBV6-6|13
ASKRSPMTNEKLF
>TRBJ2-1|TRBV7-9|12
ASSFWRQGNEQF
>TRBJ2-7|TRBV5-6|13
ASSFGGRSSYEQY
>TRBJ2-2|TRBV11-2|12
ASSQTLGVGELF
>TRBJ2-1|TRBV28|10
ASRRDREEQF
>TRBJ2-7|TRBV7-2|11
ASSLEGLRGQY
>TRBJ2-3|TRBV5-1|13
ASSLYIGAGDTQY
>TRBJ2-3|TRBV7-7|11
ASSLTDTDTQY
>TRBJ2-7|TRBV28|12
ASSPTASGREQY
>TRBJ2-7|TRBV20-1|13
SAREAGTGAYEQY
>TRBJ1-3|TRBV4-1|15
ASSQGKPTGTGNTIY
>TRBJ1-3|TRBV18|14
ASSTTADLSANTIY
>TRBJ1-1|TRBV4-2|12
ASSQADRVTEAF
>TRBJ1-1|TRBV30|11
AWSVLMNTEAF
>TRBJ1-1|TRBV12-3/TRBV12-4|12
ASSHRDQNTEAF